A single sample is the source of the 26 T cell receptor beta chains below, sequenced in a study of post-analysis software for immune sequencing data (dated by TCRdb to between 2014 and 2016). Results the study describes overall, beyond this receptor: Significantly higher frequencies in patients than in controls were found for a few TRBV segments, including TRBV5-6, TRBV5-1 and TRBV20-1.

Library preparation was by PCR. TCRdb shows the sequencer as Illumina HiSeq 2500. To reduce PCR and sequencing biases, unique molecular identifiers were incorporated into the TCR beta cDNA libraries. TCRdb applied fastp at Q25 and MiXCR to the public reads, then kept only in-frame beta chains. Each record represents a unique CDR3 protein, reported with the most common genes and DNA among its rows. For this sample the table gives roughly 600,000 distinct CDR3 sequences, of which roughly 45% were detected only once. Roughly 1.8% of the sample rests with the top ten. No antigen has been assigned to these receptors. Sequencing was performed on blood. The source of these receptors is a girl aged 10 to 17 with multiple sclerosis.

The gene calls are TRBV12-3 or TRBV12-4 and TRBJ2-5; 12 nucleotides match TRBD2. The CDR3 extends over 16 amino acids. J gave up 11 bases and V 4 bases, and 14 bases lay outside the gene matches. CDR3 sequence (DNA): TGTGCCAGCAGTTCCCCGACTAGCGGGAGCAGGAATGAGCAGTACTTC. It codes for CASSSPTSGSRNEQYF.

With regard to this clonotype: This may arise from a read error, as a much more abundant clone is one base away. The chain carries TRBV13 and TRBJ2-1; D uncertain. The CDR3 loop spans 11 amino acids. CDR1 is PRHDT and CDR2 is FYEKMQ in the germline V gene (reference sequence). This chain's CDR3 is CASSLGDERFF. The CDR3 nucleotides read TGTGCCAGCAGCTTAGGGGATGAGCGGTTCTTC.

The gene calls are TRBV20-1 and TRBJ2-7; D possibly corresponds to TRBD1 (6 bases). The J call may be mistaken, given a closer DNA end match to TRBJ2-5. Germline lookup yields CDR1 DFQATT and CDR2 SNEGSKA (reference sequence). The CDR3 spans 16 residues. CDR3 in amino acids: CSARDYQGSVQETQYF. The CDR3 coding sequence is TGCAGTGCTAGAGATTACCAGGGGTCGGTCCAAGAGACCCAGTACTTC.

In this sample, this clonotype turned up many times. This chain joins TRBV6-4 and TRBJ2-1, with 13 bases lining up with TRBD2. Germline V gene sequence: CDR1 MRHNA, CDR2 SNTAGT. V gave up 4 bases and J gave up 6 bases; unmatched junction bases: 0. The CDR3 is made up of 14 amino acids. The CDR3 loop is CASSGTSGSNEQFF. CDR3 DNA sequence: TGTGCCAGCAGTGGGACTAGCGGGAGCAATGAGCAGTTCTTC.

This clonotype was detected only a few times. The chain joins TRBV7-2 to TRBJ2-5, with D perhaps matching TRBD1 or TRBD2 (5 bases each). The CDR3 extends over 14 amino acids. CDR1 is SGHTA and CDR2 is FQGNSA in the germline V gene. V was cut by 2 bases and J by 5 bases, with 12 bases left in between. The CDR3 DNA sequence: TGTGCCAGCAGCTTATCTATGGGGGAGGAGACCCAGTACTTC. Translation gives CASSLSMGEETQYF.

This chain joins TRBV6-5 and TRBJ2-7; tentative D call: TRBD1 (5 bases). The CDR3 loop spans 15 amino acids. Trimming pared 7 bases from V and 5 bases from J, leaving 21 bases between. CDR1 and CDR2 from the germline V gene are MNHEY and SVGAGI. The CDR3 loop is CASKPRWSGIHEQYF. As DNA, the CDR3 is TGTGCCAGCAAACCCCGTTGGTCAGGGATACACGAGCAGTACTTC.

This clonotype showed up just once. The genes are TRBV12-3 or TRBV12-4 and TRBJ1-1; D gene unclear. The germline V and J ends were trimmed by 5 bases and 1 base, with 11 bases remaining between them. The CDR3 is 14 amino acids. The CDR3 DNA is TGTGCCAGCAGTCTGGTTTACCCGAACACTGAAGCTTTCTTT. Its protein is CASSLVYPNTEAFF.

The CDR3 nucleotides are TGTGCCAGCAGAAACGGCGGACTAGCGGACAATGAGCAGTTCTTC. Translation: CASRNGGLADNEQFF. V usage is TRBV2 and J usage is TRBJ2-1, with TRBD2 identical over 10 bases. Germline V gene sequence: CDR1 SNHLY, CDR2 FYNNEI. J was trimmed by 5 bases and V by 6 bases; bases with no gene match: 7. CDR3 length equals 15 residues.

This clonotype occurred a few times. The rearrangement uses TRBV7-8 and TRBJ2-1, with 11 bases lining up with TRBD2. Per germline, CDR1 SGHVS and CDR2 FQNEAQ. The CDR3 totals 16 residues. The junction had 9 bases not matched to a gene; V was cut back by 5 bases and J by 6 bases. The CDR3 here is CASSKTSGTRGNEQFF. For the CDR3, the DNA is TGTGCCAGCAGCAAGACTAGCGGGACCCGGGGCAATGAGCAGTTCTTC.

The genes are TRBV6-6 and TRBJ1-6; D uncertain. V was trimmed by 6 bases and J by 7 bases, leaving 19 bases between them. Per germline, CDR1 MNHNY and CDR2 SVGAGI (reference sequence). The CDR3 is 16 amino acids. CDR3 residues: CASSPEDARSNSPLHF. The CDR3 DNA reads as TGTGCCAGCAGCCCCGAAGATGCCAGGTCGAATTCACCCCTCCACTTT.

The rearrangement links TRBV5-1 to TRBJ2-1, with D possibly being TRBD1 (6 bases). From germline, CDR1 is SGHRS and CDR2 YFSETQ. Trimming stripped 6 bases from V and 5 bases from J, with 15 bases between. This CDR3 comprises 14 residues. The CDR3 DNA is TGCGCCAGCATGGCCGGGACAACAAACAATGAGCAGTTCTTC. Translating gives CASMAGTTNNEQFF.

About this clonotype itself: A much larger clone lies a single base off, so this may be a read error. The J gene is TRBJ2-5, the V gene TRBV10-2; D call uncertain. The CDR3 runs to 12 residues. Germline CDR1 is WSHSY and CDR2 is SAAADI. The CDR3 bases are TGTGCCAGCAGTGAGTCAGGAGAGACCCAGTACTTC. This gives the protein CASSESGETQYF.

The CDR3 loop is CASSERLRGQGLDNYGYTF. CDR3 coding DNA: TGTGCCAGCAGTGAAAGATTAAGGGGACAGGGCCTCGACAACTATGGCTACACCTTC. The V gene is TRBV6-1, the J gene TRBJ1-2, with 9 bases identical to TRBD1. The CDR3 totals 19 residues. V lost 2 bases to trimming and J lost 2 bases; unmatched junction nucleotides: 15. Germline loops: CDR1 MNHNS, CDR2 SASEGT.

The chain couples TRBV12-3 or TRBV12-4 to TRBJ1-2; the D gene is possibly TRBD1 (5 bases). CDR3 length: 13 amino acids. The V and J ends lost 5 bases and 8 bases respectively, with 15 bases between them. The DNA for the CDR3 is TGTGCCAGCAGTGGGACGGATCTTCGGGGCTACACCTTC. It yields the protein CASSGTDLRGYTF.

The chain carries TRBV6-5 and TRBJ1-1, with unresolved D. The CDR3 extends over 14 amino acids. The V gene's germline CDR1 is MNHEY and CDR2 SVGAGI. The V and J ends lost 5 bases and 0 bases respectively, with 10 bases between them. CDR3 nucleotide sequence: TGTGCCAGCAGTCAGCCTAACATGAACACTGAAGCTTTCTTT. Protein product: CASSQPNMNTEAFF.

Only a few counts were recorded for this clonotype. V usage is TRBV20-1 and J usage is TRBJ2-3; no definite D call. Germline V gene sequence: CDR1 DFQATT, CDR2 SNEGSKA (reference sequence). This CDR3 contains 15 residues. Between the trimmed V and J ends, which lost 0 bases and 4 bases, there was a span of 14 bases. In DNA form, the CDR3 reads TGCAGTGCTAGAGATGCGCTAACCTCCTCAGATACGCAGTATTTT. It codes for CSARDALTSSDTQYF.

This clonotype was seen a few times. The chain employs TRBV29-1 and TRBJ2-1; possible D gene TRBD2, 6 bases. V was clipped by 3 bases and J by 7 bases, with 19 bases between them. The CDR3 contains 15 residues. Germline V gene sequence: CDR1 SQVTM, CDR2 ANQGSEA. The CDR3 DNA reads TGCAGCGTTGATAGGTACCGGGGGAGTAGGAATGAGCAGTTCTTC. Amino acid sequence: CSVDRYRGSRNEQFF.

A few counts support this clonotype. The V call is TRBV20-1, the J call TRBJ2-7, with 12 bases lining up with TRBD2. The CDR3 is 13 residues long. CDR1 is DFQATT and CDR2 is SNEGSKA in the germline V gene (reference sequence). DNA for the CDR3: TGCAGACTAGCGGGAGGCTCCTCCTACGAGCAGTACTTC. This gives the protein CRLAGGSSYEQYF.

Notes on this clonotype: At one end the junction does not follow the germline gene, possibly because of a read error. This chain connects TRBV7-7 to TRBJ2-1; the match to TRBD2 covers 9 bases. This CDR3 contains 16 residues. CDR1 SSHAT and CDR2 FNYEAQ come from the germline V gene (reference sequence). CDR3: CASSRGVAGVGNEQFF. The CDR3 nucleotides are TGTGCTAGCAGCCGAGGGGTAGCGGGAGTCGGAAATGAGCAGTTCTTC.

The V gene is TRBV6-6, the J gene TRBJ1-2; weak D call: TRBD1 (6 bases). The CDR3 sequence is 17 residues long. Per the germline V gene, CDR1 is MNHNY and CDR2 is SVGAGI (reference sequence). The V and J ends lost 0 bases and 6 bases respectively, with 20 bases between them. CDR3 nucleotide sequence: TGTGCCAGCAGTTACTCGAGGACAGTCCCACCAGGGAATGGCTACACCTTC. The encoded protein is CASSYSRTVPPGNGYTF.

CDR3 region: CASSRPTGGTEAFF. The CDR3 DNA reads as TGTGCCAGCAGTCGCCCCACAGGGGGAACTGAAGCTTTCTTT. V gene TRBV12-3 or TRBV12-4 combines with J gene TRBJ1-1; TRBD1 matches 8 bases. V lost 5 bases, J lost 5 bases, and 7 bases stayed unmatched. CDR3 size: 14 residues.

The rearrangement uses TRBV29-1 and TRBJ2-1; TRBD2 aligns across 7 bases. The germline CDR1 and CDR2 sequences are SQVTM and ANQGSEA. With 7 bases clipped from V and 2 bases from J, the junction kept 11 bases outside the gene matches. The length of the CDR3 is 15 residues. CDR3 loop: CSGSGTTGTYNEQFF. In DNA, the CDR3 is TGCAGCGGTTCCGGGACTACCGGAACCTACAATGAGCAGTTCTTC.

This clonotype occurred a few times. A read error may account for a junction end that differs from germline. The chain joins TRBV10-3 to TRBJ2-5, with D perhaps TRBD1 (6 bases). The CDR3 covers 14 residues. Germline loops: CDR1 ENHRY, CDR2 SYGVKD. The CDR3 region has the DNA TGTGCCATCAGTGAGGGACAGTACCAAGAAACCCAGTACTTC. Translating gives CAISEGQYQETQYF.

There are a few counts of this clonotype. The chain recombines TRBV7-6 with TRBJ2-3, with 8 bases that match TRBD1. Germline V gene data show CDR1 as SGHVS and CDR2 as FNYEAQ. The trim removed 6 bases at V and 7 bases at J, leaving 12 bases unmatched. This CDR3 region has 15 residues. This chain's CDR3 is CASSSVGTGGNTQYF. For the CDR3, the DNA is TGTGCCAGCAGTTCCGTAGGGACAGGAGGAAATACGCAGTATTTT.

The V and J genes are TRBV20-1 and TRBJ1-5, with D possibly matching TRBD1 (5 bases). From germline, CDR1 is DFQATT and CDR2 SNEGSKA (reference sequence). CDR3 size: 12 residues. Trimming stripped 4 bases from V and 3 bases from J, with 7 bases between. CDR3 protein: CSAKDNNQPQHF. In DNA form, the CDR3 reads TGCAGTGCTAAGGACAACAATCAGCCCCAGCATTTT.

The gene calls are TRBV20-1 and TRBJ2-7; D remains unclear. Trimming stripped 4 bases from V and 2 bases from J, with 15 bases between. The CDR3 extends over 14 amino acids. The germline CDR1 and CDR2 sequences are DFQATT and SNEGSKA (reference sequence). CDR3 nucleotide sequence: TGCAGTGCTATGTCAAGGTTTTCCACCTACGAGCAGTACTTC. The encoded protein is CSAMSRFSTYEQYF.